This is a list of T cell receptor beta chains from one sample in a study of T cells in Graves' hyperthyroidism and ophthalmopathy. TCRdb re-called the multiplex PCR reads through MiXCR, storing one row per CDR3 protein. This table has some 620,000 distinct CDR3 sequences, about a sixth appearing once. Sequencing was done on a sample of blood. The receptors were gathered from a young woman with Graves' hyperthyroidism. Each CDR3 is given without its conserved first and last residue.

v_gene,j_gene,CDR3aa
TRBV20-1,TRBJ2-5,SAETVAGGSIGVETQY
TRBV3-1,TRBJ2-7,ASSSGTGDEQY
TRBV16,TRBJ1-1,ASSQVQTMNTEAF
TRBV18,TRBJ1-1,ASSPYGGTEAF
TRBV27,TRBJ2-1,ASSFASHNERF
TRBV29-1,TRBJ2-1,SSGTSGGSYNEQF
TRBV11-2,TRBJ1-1,ASSLDDRLNTEAF
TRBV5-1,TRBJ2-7,ASSYLSEREFYEQY
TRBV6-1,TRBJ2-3,ASSPIGGVSTDTQY
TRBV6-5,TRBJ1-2,ASSYSMGGVYGYT
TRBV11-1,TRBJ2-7,ASSLAATNEQY
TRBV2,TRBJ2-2,ASSLGLAVANTGELF
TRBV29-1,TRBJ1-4,SAKEAGINEKLF
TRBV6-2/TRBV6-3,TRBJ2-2,ASSYARESGGELF
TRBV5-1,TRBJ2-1,ASSSAVGGGYNEQF
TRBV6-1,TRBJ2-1,ASSPIVGRSSSTSYNEQF
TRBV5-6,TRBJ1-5,ASSLGIGGDPTQPQH
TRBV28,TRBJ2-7,ASTDLRRQY
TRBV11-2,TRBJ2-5,ASSFLAETQY
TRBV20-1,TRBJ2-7,SARAASRSPYEQY
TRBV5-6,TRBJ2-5,ASSFGPFQETQY
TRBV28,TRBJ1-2,ASSFPGTGVGYT
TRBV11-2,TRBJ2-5,ASSYPSLTAN